One T cell receptor (beta chain) is described in this entry. Its cognate antigen has yet to be identified. Within one base of it there is no much larger clone, and no base qualities were kept. The library was built by means of 5' RACE. Sequencing took place on a NextSeq 500. Unique molecular identifiers were attached to individual cDNA molecules in the TCR library protocol so that sequencing error and PCR bias could be corrected. TCR alpha and beta chains were both sequenced, and the abundances of alpha and beta sequences in each sample were closely correlated with each other. The authors processed their data as follows. V gene, J gene and CDR3 annotation of TCR sequences was performed with Decombinator V4. Expanded TCRs were defined as changing significantly between any two time points under a Poisson model with p below 0.0001. Abundances of TCRs were expressed as counts per million after normalisation to the total number of TCRs sequenced in each sample. TRAV1-2 paired with TRAJ12, TRAJ20 or TRAJ33 defined MAIT TCRs, while TRAV10 paired with TRAJ18 defined iNKT TCRs. VDJdb, accessed on 1 November 2021, was searched for TCRs annotated for CMV, EBV and SARS-CoV-2, and TCRs annotated for more than one antigen were excluded. TCRdb itself trimmed the public reads at Q25 with fastp, ran MiXCR and retained productive beta chains. Duplicate CDR3 protein sequences are folded into a single record with the most common DNA and genes. TCRdb's processing, not the authors', yielded these V and J calls. For this sample there are approximately 97,000 distinct CDR3 sequences; 9.5% to 12% appear just once. 4.7% of the sample belongs to the ten largest clones.

The data stem from a study of early T cells in non-severe SARS-CoV-2 infection (dated by TCRdb to the early 2020s). About the study as a whole: Bulk RNA from unsorted whole blood was used for TCR sequencing, so alpha and beta chains could not be paired. Overall study results and their limits: VDJdb matching was skewed toward anti-spike CD8 responses and likely underestimated virus-specific expansions by missing private and CD4 specificities.

Set within a cohort of healthcare workers in London, UK, this nested case-control study involved weekly PCR testing of nasopharyngeal swabs along with blood sampling. Healthcare workers were recruited during the week of the UK lockdown, between 23 and 31 March 2020, and followed weekly for up to about 15 weeks. The CDR3 has 13 amino acids, counting the end cysteine and phenylalanine. Of all the DNA, just the CDR3 is kept, 39 bases in frame from base 1. The germline V gene encodes CDR1 DFQATT and CDR2 SNEGSKA (reference sequence). Relative to germline, V is 3 bases shorter and J is 4 bases shorter, with 10 bases between their ends.

This TCR was recovered from an adult who was a healthcare worker with PCR-confirmed SARS-CoV-2 infection or an uninfected control (not recorded which). The V and J genes are TRBV20-1 and TRBJ1-3; the D gene is possibly TRBD1, with 6 bases matching. Material: whole blood, obtained at baseline. This receptor has the CDR3 CSARGGGGNTIYF. The DNA sequence is TGCAGTGCTAGGGGAGGGGGAGGAAACACCATATATTTT.